What follows are 13 T cell receptor beta chains derived from one specimen sequenced in a study of patients and donors after allogeneic stem cell transplantation (dated by TCRdb to the early 2020s). The library was made by RT-PCR. Reads for this sample came from a NextSeq 550. TCRdb itself trimmed the public reads at Q25 with fastp, ran MiXCR and retained productive beta chains. Here each entry gathers all rows of one CDR3 protein and keeps the most common genes and DNA. Counted in this sample were roughly 200,000 distinct CDR3 sequences; around two fifths of them appeared once. The ten biggest clones cover roughly 11% of the sample. The sequencing input was blood, either unsorted or a sorted T cell fraction (not recorded which). Receptor source: a human donor who was either an allogeneic HSCT recipient or a stem cell or donor lymphocyte infusion donor (not recorded which). It is not recorded whose cells these are; they may come from a transplant donor.

This clonotype was observed a handful of times. V and J are TRBV27 and TRBJ2-4; TRBD1 matches at 9 bases. The CDR3 has 17 residues. V lost 5 bases to trimming and J lost 1 base; unmatched junction nucleotides: 9. Germline V gene data show CDR1 as MNHEY and CDR2 as SMNVEV (reference sequence). The CDR3 reads CASSTPGTGKAKNIQYF. The CDR3 coding sequence is TGTGCCAGCAGTACCCCCGGGACAGGGAAGGCCAAAAACATTCAGTACTTC.

V gene TRBV12-3 or TRBV12-4 combines with J gene TRBJ1-4, with 7 bases that match TRBD1. With V trimmed by 5 bases and J by 8 bases, 11 bases remained unmatched. The CDR3 has 15 amino acids. In DNA, the CDR3 is TGTGCCAGCAGTCTCTCCGACAGGGAGGTGGAAAAACTGTTTTTT. Its protein is CASSLSDREVEKLFF.

V and J are TRBV5-1 and TRBJ1-3, with no clear D. The germline V gene has CDR1 SGHRS and CDR2 YFSETQ. The CDR3 runs 16 residues. V lost 4 bases to trimming and J lost 1 base, with 15 bases between them. DNA for the CDR3: TGCGCCAGCAGCAGAAACGTAAAAGGATCTGGAAACACCATATATTTT. This translates into CASSRNVKGSGNTIYF.

This chain connects TRBV9 to TRBJ2-3, with 8 positions matching TRBD2. J was trimmed by 3 bases and V by 1 base; bases with no gene match: 7. CDR1 is SGDLS, CDR2 YYNGEE, per germline. The CDR3 extends over 16 amino acids. For the CDR3, the DNA is TGTGCCAGCAGCGTATATAGCGGGGAGACAACAGATACGCAGTATTTT. Its translation: CASSVYSGETTDTQYF.

This clonotype turned up a few times. The chain links TRBV28 to TRBJ2-7, with D perhaps TRBD1 (5 bases). V was shortened by 6 bases and J by 4 bases, with 16 bases between the two germline ends. CDR1 MDHEN and CDR2 SYDVKM come from the germline V gene. There are 14 residues in the CDR3. The CDR3 DNA follows: TGTGCCAGCAGCCCCCGGCGGACATTGTACGAGCAGTACTTC. Translated: CASSPRRTLYEQYF.

The chain joins TRBV12-3 or TRBV12-4 to TRBJ1-5, with D possibly TRBD1 on 6 matching bases. V lost 5 bases, J lost 10 bases, and 18 bases lay in between. This CDR3 contains 14 residues. The CDR3 sequence: CASSPAGGPSPQHF. DNA of the CDR3: TGTGCCAGCAGTCCAGCTGGGGGCCCCAGCCCCCAGCATTTT.

This clonotype was observed a handful of times. The chain couples TRBV5-1 to TRBJ2-7; perhaps D is TRBD1 or TRBD2 (5 bases each). Per germline, CDR1 SGHRS and CDR2 YFSETQ. This CDR3 spans 15 amino acids. V was cut by 4 bases and J by 9 bases, with 23 bases left in between. The CDR3: CASSPIPGTLSRQYF. CDR3 bases: TGCGCCAGCAGCCCTATCCCCGGGACCCTTTCGAGGCAGTACTTC.

This chain connects TRBV7-6 to TRBJ1-6, with 9 nucleotides matching TRBD1. Germline V gene data show CDR1 as SGHVS and CDR2 as FNYEAQ. Trimming removed 6 bases from V and 9 bases from J; junction bases left unmatched: 6. CDR3 length equals 14 residues. CDR3 coding DNA: TGTGCCAGCAGACGGGACAGGGTGACTTCACCCCTCCACTTT. Its protein is CASRRDRVTSPLHF. Full variable domain (missing parts from reference TRBV7-6 and TRBJ1-6): GAGVSQSPRYKVTKRGQDVALRCDPISGHVSLYWYRQALGQGPEFLTYFNYEAQQDKSGLPNDRFSAERPEGSISTLTIQRTEQRDSAMYRCASRRDRVTSPLHFGNGTRLTVT.

The chain recombines TRBV20-1 with TRBJ2-4; 7 bases agree with TRBD2. There are 14 residues in the CDR3. The germline CDR1 and CDR2 sequences are DFQATT and SNEGSKA (reference sequence). Germline trimming cut 6 bases from V and 1 base from J; bases unmatched to any gene: 6. The CDR3 DNA reads TGCAGTGCCCCCCTCGGGGGGGCCAAAAACATTCAGTACTTC. This codes for CSAPLGGAKNIQYF.

This chain uses TRBV12-3 or TRBV12-4 with TRBJ1-1; unclear D gene. CDR3 length equals 13 residues. V was trimmed by 4 bases and J by 3 bases, leaving 9 bases between them. The chain's CDR3 is CASSYEGHTEAFF. In DNA, the CDR3 is TGTGCCAGCAGTTACGAGGGTCACACTGAAGCTTTCTTT.

CDR3 in amino acids: CASSQELGGAFF. The CDR3 coding sequence is TGCGCCAGCAGCCAAGAACTCGGAGGGGCTTTCTTT. The chain is built from TRBV4-1 and TRBJ1-1; D uncertain. Germline-derived CDR1 and CDR2 are MGHRA and YSYEKL. The V end was cut by 0 bases, the J end by 11 bases, with 10 bases between. The CDR3 sequence is 12 residues long.

The chain recombines TRBV4-1 with TRBJ2-3; D might be TRBD2 (6 bases). The germline V and J ends were trimmed by 4 bases and 1 base, with 12 bases remaining between them. The CDR3 extends over 15 amino acids. CDR1 is MGHRA, CDR2 YSYEKL, per germline. In DNA, the CDR3 is TGCGCCAGCAGCCCCCGGGGGTGGGGCACAGATACGCAGTATTTT. Encoded protein: CASSPRGWGTDTQYF.

The rearrangement links TRBV12-3 or TRBV12-4 to TRBJ2-7, with 7 positions matching TRBD1. This CDR3 comprises 13 residues. The V gene end was trimmed by 5 bases and the J gene end by 3 bases; junction bases not matched to a gene: 4. The CDR3 DNA reads as TGTGCCAGCAGTCGACAGGGAAACTACGAGCAGTACTTC. Amino acid sequence: CASSRQGNYEQYF.